This T cell receptor beta chain was captured by sequencing in a study of control samples from healthy donors and cancer patients. This clone was seen once. Only in-frame clones appear in the TCRdb table, and some are missing; sequencing was by immunoSEQ multiplex PCR. Counted here are fewer than 200,000 clones, around 90% occurring once; the ten biggest clones make up 1.4%. The CDR3 covers 17 residues. CDR1 and CDR2 (germline): SGHRS, YFSETQ. Trimming took off 6 bases at V and 1 base at J, with 21 bases between the two ends. J is TRBJ2-3 and V is TRBV5-1; the D gene is possibly TRBD2 (6 bases). The receptor's source is a woman aged 45-65 years in good health. The sequencing input was blood. The CDR3 DNA is TGCGCCAGCAACCCCTTGTCAGGAGGGATACGCACAGATACGCAGTATTTT. As protein: CASNPLSGGIRTDTQYF. The complete variable domain, with remaining parts taken from reference TRBV5-1 and TRBJ2-3, reads KAGVTQTPRYLIKTRGQQVTLSCSPISGHRSVSWYQQTPGQGLQFLFEYFSETQRNKGNFPGRFSGRQFSNSRSEMNVSTLELGDSALYLCASNPLSGGIRTDTQYFGPGTRLTVL.